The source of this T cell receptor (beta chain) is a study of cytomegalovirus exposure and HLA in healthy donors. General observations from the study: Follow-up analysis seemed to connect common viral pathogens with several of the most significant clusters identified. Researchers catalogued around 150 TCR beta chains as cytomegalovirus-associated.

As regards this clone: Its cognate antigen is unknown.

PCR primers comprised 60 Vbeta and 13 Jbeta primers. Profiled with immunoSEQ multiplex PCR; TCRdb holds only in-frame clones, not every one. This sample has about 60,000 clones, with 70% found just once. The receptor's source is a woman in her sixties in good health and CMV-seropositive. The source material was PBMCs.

The CDR3 region is CASSLQLSLQGWGGGQPQHF. The CDR3 DNA follows: TGTGCCAGCAGTTTACAACTCTCCTTACAGGGATGGGGTGGTGGGCAGCCCCAGCATTTT. This sequence joins TRBV28 and TRBJ1-5; perhaps TRBD1 as D (6 bases). The CDR3 contains 20 residues. CDR1 is MDHEN and CDR2 is SYDVKM in the germline V gene. Trimming took 2 bases from V and 7 from J, leaving 30 bases between them.